This TCR beta chain was sequenced for a study of cytomegalovirus exposure and HLA in healthy donors. CDR3 length equals 15 residues. The junction had 3 bases not matched to a gene; V was cut back by 3 bases and J by 0 bases. CDR1 is SGHVS, CDR2 FQNEAQ, per germline. Healthy bone marrow donors formed the donor group. The primer mix had 60 Vbeta and 13 Jbeta primers. Assay: immunoSEQ multiplex PCR; the TCRdb copy retains only in-frame clones and omits some. The sample has about 160,000 clones, approximately 80% seen once; the top ten hold under 15%. About this clone itself: What it binds is not known.

Study-level findings and limits: Earlier analysis found most TCR beta V segments productive about 90% or about 30% of the time. TCR beta sequences reportedly predicted most subjects' HLA-A and HLA-B alleles accurately.

The chain combines TRBV7-8 with TRBJ1-2, with TRBD1 matching 8 bases. Sequenced input: PBMCs. The sequence was obtained from a woman aged 45-60 years in good health and CMV-seronegative. The CDR3 DNA reads as TGTGCCAGCAGCTTGGGGACAGGTTCTAACTATGGCTACACCTTC. Its translation: CASSLGTGSNYGYTF.